These 17 T cell receptor beta chains came from one sample sequenced in a study of blood T cell repertoires in COVID-19. TCRdb's copy holds only in-frame clones and misses some; the assay was immunoSEQ multiplex PCR. The sample holds 120,000 to 150,000 clones, around four fifths seen once. The sequenced sample was peripheral blood. These receptors originate from a woman between 40 and 50 years old with active or convalescent COVID-19.

The chain is built from TRBV27 and TRBJ1-1, with TRBD1 matching over 12 bases. CDR1 MNHEY and CDR2 SMNVEV come from the germline V gene (reference sequence). The trim removed 6 bases at V and 5 bases at J, leaving 13 bases unmatched. The CDR3 is 17 amino acids. The CDR3 DNA is TGTGCCAGCAGGGACGGGGACAGGGGGCAGCTGGGGACTGAAGCTTTCTTT. Translating gives CASRDGDRGQLGTEAFF.

This clone has only a few counts. The chain links TRBV10-3 to TRBJ1-2; TRBD1 matches 7 bases. V lost 6 bases, J lost 4 bases, and 8 bases stayed unmatched. There are 14 residues in the CDR3. The germline CDR1 and CDR2 sequences are ENHRY and SYGVKD. The CDR3: CAISDREPGYGYTF. In nucleotides, the CDR3 is TGTGCCATCAGCGACAGGGAGCCGGGCTATGGCTACACCTTC.

V usage is TRBV5-1 and J usage is TRBJ2-7; D remains unclear. Germline CDR1 reads SGHRS; CDR2 reads YFSETQ. This CDR3 is 13 amino acids long. V was clipped by 5 bases and J by 3 bases, with 12 bases between them. The CDR3 DNA sequence: TGCGCCAGCAGTTATATAGGAGACTACGAGCAGTACTTC. Translating gives CASSYIGDYEQYF. Full variable domain (rest looked up from reference TRBV5-1 and TRBJ2-7): KAGVTQTPRYLIKTRGQQVTLSCSPISGHRSVSWYQQTPGQGLQFLFEYFSETQRNKGNFPGRFSGRQFSNSRSEMNVSTLELGDSALYLCASSYIGDYEQYFGPGTRLTVT.

The CDR3 DNA is TGTGCCAGTAGCCAGCGGGGGGCGGTTTTTAAGGCCGACACCGGGGAGCTGTTTTTT. Its translation is CASSQRGAVFKADTGELFF. This rearrangement joins TRBV19 to TRBJ2-2; 9 nucleotides agree with TRBD2. The CDR3 consists of 19 residues. With V trimmed by 6 bases and J by 3 bases, 17 bases remained unmatched. Germline loops: CDR1 LNHDA, CDR2 SQIVND (reference sequence).

This chain connects TRBV28 to TRBJ1-5, with a possible D match to TRBD1 (6 bases). The V end lost 5 bases, the J end lost 4 bases, and 12 bases lay between the germline ends. CDR3 size: 14 residues. The V gene's germline CDR1 is MDHEN and CDR2 SYDVKM. CDR3 loop: CASSPDRINQPQHF. In nucleotides, the CDR3 is TGTGCCAGCAGTCCTGACAGGATTAATCAGCCCCAGCATTTT.

In the case of this clone: Compared with germline, one end of the junction differs, possibly owing to a read error. J is TRBJ1-2 and V is TRBV4-3; D possibly corresponds to TRBD1 (5 bases). Germline assignment: CDR1 LGHNA and CDR2 YSLEER. The CDR3 extends over 14 amino acids. CDR3 DNA: TGCGCCAGCAGCCAAGATAATAGTGGGACTCCTGCCGCCTTC. It yields the protein CASSQDNSGTPAAF.

This clone has more than one count but fewer than ten. The chain couples TRBV19 to TRBJ1-6; 11 positions match TRBD1. Trimming removed 10 bases from V and 1 base from J; junction bases left unmatched: 3. This CDR3 has 15 residues. CDR1 is LNHDA, CDR2 SQIVND, per germline (reference sequence). The CDR3 protein is CAIGQGASYNSPLHF. The DNA for the CDR3 is TGTGCCATTGGACAGGGGGCTTCCTATAATTCACCCCTCCACTTT.

This rearrangement joins TRBV6-6 to TRBJ1-1; 7 nucleotides align to TRBD1. Per the germline V gene, CDR1 is MNHNY and CDR2 is SVGAGI (reference sequence). The ends lost 5 bases at V and 0 bases at J; junction bases unmatched: 12. The CDR3 runs 17 residues. The CDR3 DNA follows: TGTGCCAGCAGTCCCCTAATAGGGGGCAAGGTGAACACTGAAGCTTTCTTT. Protein product: CASSPLIGGKVNTEAFF.

As regards this clone: This CDR3 is also generated by other DNA sequences in the sample. V and J are TRBV19 and TRBJ1-4, with a possible D match to TRBD1 (5 bases). V was trimmed by 5 bases and J by 7 bases, leaving 14 bases between them. This CDR3 region has 14 residues. Germline loops: CDR1 LNHDA, CDR2 SQIVND (reference sequence). The CDR3 DNA is TGTGCCAGTAGTTCCCCGGGGAGGGGTGAAAAACTGTTTTTT. Translating gives CASSSPGRGEKLFF.

This rearrangement joins TRBV10-1 to TRBJ2-3, with 12 bases identical to TRBD2. Germline V gene sequence: CDR1 WNHNN, CDR2 SYGVQD (reference sequence). This CDR3 is built from 13 residues. V shed 8 bases, J shed 5 bases, and the junction held 2 bases outside the gene matches. The CDR3 reads CASGLAGLDTQYF. The CDR3, as DNA: TGCGCCAGCGGACTAGCGGGGTTAGATACGCAGTATTTT.

This chain uses TRBV5-6 with TRBJ2-7; TRBD1 agrees at 9 bases. Germline CDR1 is SGHDT and CDR2 is YYEEEE. The CDR3 spans 15 residues. J was trimmed by 3 bases and V by 2 bases; bases with no gene match: 6. Here the CDR3 reads CASSLPDRGGYEQYF. CDR3 coding DNA: TGTGCCAGCAGCTTACCGGACAGGGGAGGCTACGAGCAGTACTTC. The whole variable domain, remainder taken from reference TRBV5-6 and TRBJ2-7, is DAGVTQSPTHLIKTRGQQVTLRCSPKSGHDTVSWYQQALGQGPQFIFQYYEEEERQRGNFPDRFSGHQFPNYSSELNVNALLLGDSALYLCASSLPDRGGYEQYFGPGTRLTVT.

The chain uses TRBV27 and TRBJ1-1; a possible D gene is TRBD1 (5 bases). Germline V gene sequence: CDR1 MNHEY, CDR2 SMNVEV (reference sequence). The CDR3 covers 16 residues. V lost 2 bases, J lost 1 base, and 14 bases lay in between. CDR3 DNA sequence: TGTGCCAGCAGTTTAGCCCTCGGGGGGAAGAACACTGAAGCTTTCTTT. Residues: CASSLALGGKNTEAFF.

This clone was recorded once. J is TRBJ1-1 and V is TRBV30; 9 positions agree with TRBD1. The CDR3 sequence is 13 residues long. V shed 3 bases, J shed 4 bases, and the junction held 3 bases outside the gene matches. The V gene's germline CDR1 is GTSNPN and CDR2 SVGIG (reference sequence). The CDR3 protein is CAWRTGGGTEAFF. The CDR3 nucleotides read TGTGCCTGGAGGACAGGGGGGGGCACTGAAGCTTTCTTT.

This chain connects TRBV30 to TRBJ1-1, with D unresolved. The CDR3 runs to 12 residues. The V gene's germline CDR1 is GTSNPN and CDR2 SVGIG (reference sequence). The ends were cut back, 4 bases at V and 0 bases at J, with 6 bases in the middle. The CDR3 loop reads CAWTFMNTEAFF. In DNA form, the CDR3 reads TGTGCCTGGACCTTTATGAACACTGAAGCTTTCTTT.

The J gene is TRBJ1-1, the V gene TRBV6-2 or TRBV6-3, with D possibly TRBD1 on 5 matching bases. V gave up 6 bases and J gave up 4 bases, with 12 bases separating them. The germline CDR1 and CDR2 sequences are MNHEY and SVGEGT. The CDR3 has 13 amino acids. The CDR3 DNA follows: TGTGCCAGCAGCCACCAAACAGGCACTGAAGCTTTCTTT. This codes for CASSHQTGTEAFF.

This clone was counted a single time. The chain joins TRBV19 to TRBJ2-2; D might be TRBD2 (6 bases). The V gene's germline CDR1 is LNHDA and CDR2 SQIVND (reference sequence). The CDR3 runs to 14 residues. The V end was cut by 3 bases, the J end by 13 bases, with 18 bases between. The CDR3 reads CASSIAGNIGGLFF. The CDR3 nucleotides read TGTGCCAGTAGTATCGCGGGGAACATAGGTGGGCTGTTTTTT.

J is TRBJ1-2 and V is TRBV4-2; D is ambiguous. From germline, CDR1 is LGHNA and CDR2 YNFKEQ. Trimming removed 4 bases at V and 5 bases at J, with 11 bases between. The CDR3 totals 13 residues. The CDR3 loop is CASSPSGLYGYTF. The CDR3 nucleotides are TGTGCCAGCAGCCCGAGCGGTCTGTATGGCTACACCTTC.